Listed below are T cell receptor beta chains from one sample, sequenced in a study of CD8 T cells in Susac syndrome. Each CDR3 protein gets one entry after TCRdb re-called the immunoSEQ multiplex PCR reads with MiXCR. The sample carries a few hundred thousand distinct CDR3 sequences, roughly 92% recorded once. Sequenced input: CD8+ T cells from PBMCs. These receptors all stem from a human donor with multiple sclerosis. CDR3s include the opening cysteine and the closing phenylalanine or tryptophan. D genes are given only for firm matches. The listing skips clone size in some rows; elsewhere it reads once, few, many or a size class.

v_gene,d_gene,abundance,j_gene,CDR3aa,CDR3nt
TRBV5-8,NA,NA,TRBJ2-2,CASSLVSGELFF,TGTGCCAGCAGCTTGGTTTCCGGGGAGCTGTTTTTT
TRBV3-1,NA,NA,TRBJ2-7,CASSQDIPSAHEQYF,TGTGCCAGCAGCCAAGATATCCCTAGCGCGCACGAGCAGTACTTC
TRBV5-4,NA,NA,TRBJ2-1,CASSPIGGAFNEQFF,TGTGCCAGCAGCCCCATAGGAGGGGCCTTCAATGAGCAGTTCTTC
TRBV7-2,NA,NA,TRBJ2-3,CASSLSVPLWSTDTQYF,TGTGCCAGCAGCTTATCTGTCCCCTTGTGGAGCACAGATACGCAGTATTTT
TRBV29-1,NA,NA,TRBJ2-7,CSAYLGSSYEQYF,TGCAGCGCCTACTTGGGGAGCTCCTACGAGCAGTACTTC
TRBV2,NA,NA,TRBJ2-7,CASSPGLSSYEQYF,TGTGCCAGCAGCCCGGGACTGAGCTCCTACGAGCAGTACTTC
TRBV27,NA,NA,TRBJ1-1,CASSLGGNGEAFF,TGTGCCAGCAGTTTAGGAGGAAACGGGGAAGCTTTCTTT
TRBV24-1,TRBD1,NA,TRBJ2-6,CATSDFDRGAGANVLTF,TGTGCCACCAGTGATTTCGACAGGGGAGCTGGGGCCAACGTCCTGACTTTC
TRBV7-9,NA,NA,TRBJ1-1,CASSLVGRRNMNTEAFF,TGTGCCAGCAGCTTAGTGGGGCGACGCAATATGAACACTGAAGCTTTCTTT
TRBV7-9,TRBD1,NA,TRBJ2-7,CASSPGQGPIYEQYF,TGTGCCAGCAGCCCCGGACAGGGTCCTATCTACGAGCAGTACTTC
TRBV9,TRBD1,NA,TRBJ2-1,CASSVGTGVYNEQFF,TGTGCCAGCAGCGTAGGGACAGGGGTATACAATGAGCAGTTCTTC
TRBV27,NA,NA,TRBJ2-1,CASSSPRGSEDEQFF,TGTGCCAGCAGTTCGCCGCGGGGCTCTGAGGATGAGCAGTTCTTC
TRBV5-4,TRBD1,NA,TRBJ1-1,CASSYGQGGAFF,TGTGCCAGCAGCTATGGACAGGGAGGAGCTTTCTTT
TRBV5-4,NA,NA,TRBJ2-7,CASSLGAGLPYEQYF,TGTGCCAGCAGCTTGGGAGCGGGCCTCCCCTACGAGCAGTACTTC
TRBV2,NA,NA,TRBJ2-1,CASSVSTAEQFF,TGTGCCAGCAGTGTATCAACCGCGGAGCAGTTCTTC
TRBV4-3,NA,NA,TRBJ2-1,CASSRQAPGLSSYNEQFF,TGCGCCAGCAGCCGCCAAGCTCCCGGGCTGAGCTCCTACAATGAGCAGTTCTTC
TRBV4-2,TRBD2,NA,TRBJ2-5,CASSPGGSGRAWKTQYF,TGTGCCAGCAGCCCGGGTGGTAGCGGGAGGGCGTGGAAGACCCAGTACTTC
TRBV14,TRBD1,NA,TRBJ2-1,CASSQEEVSTGVVTNEQFF,TGTGCCAGCAGCCAAGAAGAGGTCAGTACAGGGGTTGTGACGAATGAGCAGTTCTTC
TRBV27,TRBD1,NA,TRBJ1-5,CASSSWTGGDSNQPQHF,TGTGCCAGCAGTTCCTGGACAGGGGGGGATAGCAATCAGCCCCAGCATTTT
TRBV7-2,NA,NA,TRBJ2-7,CAIHKGGSYEQYF,TGTGCAATCCATAAAGGGGGGAGCTACGAGCAGTACTTC
TRBV7-9,NA,NA,TRBJ2-1,CASIPGRGAYNEQFF,TGTGCCAGCATCCCAGGGAGAGGGGCCTACAATGAGCAGTTCTTC
TRBV7-9,NA,few,TRBJ2-7,CASSSGGQGLHEQYF,TGTGCCAGCAGCTCCGGGGGCCAGGGGCTCCACGAGCAGTACTTC
TRBV30,TRBD1,NA,TRBJ1-1,CAWGTGIEAFF,TGTGCCTGGGGGACAGGGATTGAAGCTTTCTTT
TRBV10-3,TRBD2,NA,TRBJ2-7,CAISGSSGGYEQYF,TGTGCCATCAGTGGTTCCAGCGGGGGCTACGAGCAGTACTTC
TRBV19,NA,NA,TRBJ1-2,CASSIVGGRIDGYTF,TGTGCCAGTAGTATCGTCGGGGGACGGATCGATGGCTACACCTTC
TRBV6-6,NA,NA,TRBJ2-3,CASIRSGTQYF,TGTGCCAGCATCCGAAGTGGTACGCAGTATTTT
TRBV6-5,NA,NA,TRBJ2-3,CASSPGGRAEDTQYF,TGTGCCAGCAGTCCCGGGGGGCGCGCAGAGGATACGCAGTATTTT
TRBV4-1,NA,once,TRBJ1-5,CASSQTTPSNQPQHF,TGCGCCAGCAGCCAGACGACCCCTAGCAATCAGCCCCAGCATTTT
TRBV9,NA,once,TRBJ2-2,CASSGGGTGYTGELFF,TGTGCCAGCAGCGGCGGGGGGACAGGTTACACCGGGGAGCTGTTTTTT
TRBV13,TRBD2,NA,TRBJ2-5,CASSLRASGFQETQYF,TGTGCCAGCAGCTTAAGGGCTAGCGGGTTCCAAGAGACCCAGTACTTC
TRBV4-1,TRBD1,NA,TRBJ1-2,CASRSYGTGTNYGYTF,TGCGCCAGCAGGTCATACGGGACAGGGACTAACTATGGCTACACCTTC
TRBV12-3/TRBV12-4,NA,NA,TRBJ2-1,CASSFPLISGLNEQFF,TGTGCCAGCAGTTTCCCTTTGATTTCGGGTTTAAATGAGCAGTTCTTC
TRBV29-1,NA,NA,TRBJ1-1,CSVEAIGARGKFEAFF,TGCAGCGTTGAAGCCATCGGGGCTAGGGGAAAATTTGAAGCTTTCTTT
TRBV12-3/TRBV12-4,NA,NA,TRBJ1-4,CASSSVVAANEKLFF,TGTGCCAGCAGTTCCGTGGTTGCGGCTAATGAAAAACTGTTTTTT
TRBV13,NA,few,TRBJ1-5,CASSSGGQPQHF,TGTGCCAGCAGCTCCGGGGGTCAGCCCCAGCATTTT
TRBV5-6,NA,once,TRBJ2-3,CASSLTTSTDTQYF,TGTGCCAGCAGCCTGACAACGAGCACAGATACGCAGTATTTT
TRBV9,NA,NA,TRBJ1-6,CASSAEEDSPLHF,TGTGCCAGCAGCGCAGAGGAAGATTCACCCCTCCACTTT
TRBV9,NA,NA,TRBJ2-1,CASSVWTDNEQFF,TGTGCCAGCAGCGTCTGGACAGACAATGAGCAGTTCTTC
TRBV19,NA,NA,TRBJ2-1,CASSYRRRSNNEQFF,TGTGCCAGTAGTTATAGGCGGCGCAGTAACAATGAGCAGTTCTTC
TRBV6-2/TRBV6-3,NA,NA,TRBJ2-7,CASSGDLSYEQYF,TGTGCCAGCAGCGGGGACTTATCCTACGAGCAGTACTTC
TRBV5-6,TRBD2,NA,TRBJ2-1,CASSLGWGLEGEQFF,TGTGCCAGCAGCTTGGGTTGGGGACTAGAGGGGGAGCAGTTCTTC
TRBV12-3/TRBV12-4,NA,NA,TRBJ2-1,CASSLSGGGNEQFF,TGTGCCAGCAGTTTATCAGGGGGGGGGAATGAGCAGTTCTTC
TRBV4-1,TRBD2,NA,TRBJ2-3,CASSQAGGPSRLDTQYF,TGCGCCAGCAGCCAAGCGGGAGGGCCCTCTAGGTTGGATACGCAGTATTTT
TRBV6-2/TRBV6-3,TRBD2,NA,TRBJ2-1,CASSGGSAYNEQFF,TGTGCCAGCTCCGGCGGGAGCGCCTACAATGAGCAGTTCTTC
TRBV11-3,NA,NA,TRBJ1-6,CASSLGSSPLHF,TGTGCCAGCAGCTTAGGGTCTTCACCCCTCCACTTT